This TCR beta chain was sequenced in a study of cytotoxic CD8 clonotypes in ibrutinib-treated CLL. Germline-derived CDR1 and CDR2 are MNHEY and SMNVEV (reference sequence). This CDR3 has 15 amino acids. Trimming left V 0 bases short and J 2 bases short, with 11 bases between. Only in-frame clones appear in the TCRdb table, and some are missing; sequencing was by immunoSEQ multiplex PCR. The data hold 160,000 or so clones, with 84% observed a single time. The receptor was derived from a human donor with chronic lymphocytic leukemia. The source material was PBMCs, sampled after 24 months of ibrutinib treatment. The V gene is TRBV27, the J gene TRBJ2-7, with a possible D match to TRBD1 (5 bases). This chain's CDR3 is CASSLSGVLAYEQYF. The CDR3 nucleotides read TGTGCCAGCAGTTTATCAGGGGTGCTTGCCTACGAGCAGTACTTC.